The 32 T cell receptor beta chains in this list originate from one sample, sequenced in a study of shared clonotypes between healthy human individuals. The data were produced by immunoSEQ multiplex PCR, yet TCRdb's version contains in-frame clones alone and is incomplete. This sample has around 550,000 clones, with 85% to 95% found just once. Naivety among CD8 cells was defined by CD45RO negativity and positive CCR7 selection, thereby excluding terminally differentiated effector memory CD45RA+ cells. Sequences were obtained from naive CD8+ T cells sorted from blood. All receptors come from a woman under 40 in good health.

The chain joins TRBV7-7 to TRBJ2-3; the D gene is possibly TRBD2 (5 bases). CDR3 length equals 13 residues. The V end was cut by 1 base, the J end by 5 bases, with 7 bases between. Per germline, CDR1 SSHAT and CDR2 FNYEAQ (reference sequence). The CDR3 loop is CASSLVEGDTQYF. CDR3 DNA: TGTGCCAGCAGCTTAGTCGAGGGAGATACGCAGTATTTT. The full variable domain, in which reference TRBV7-7 and TRBJ2-3 provide the parts outside the CDR3, is GAGVSQSPRYKVTKRGQDVTLRCDPISSHATLYWYQQALGQGPEFLTYFNYEAQPDKSGLPSDRFSAERPEGSISTLTIQRTEQRDSAMYRCASSLVEGDTQYFGPGTRLTVL.

The CDR3 protein is CASSLGGVSNEKLFF. The DNA for the CDR3 is TGTGCCAGCAGCTTGGGAGGGGTCTCTAATGAAAAACTGTTTTTT. The J gene is TRBJ1-4, the V gene TRBV5-8; a weak D match, TRBD1 (5 bases). CDR1 and CDR2 (germline): SGHTS, YDEGEE. CDR3 size: 15 residues. V was clipped by 0 bases and J by 3 bases, with 9 bases between them.

The chain carries TRBV27 and TRBJ2-7, with TRBD2 as a possible D gene (5 bases). The length of the CDR3 is 17 residues. Germline CDR1 is MNHEY and CDR2 is SMNVEV (reference sequence). Trimming took 2 bases from V and 3 from J, leaving 20 bases between them. The CDR3 coding sequence is TGTGCCAGCAGTTTACATAACCCTGGACTCCTCGGCTACGAGCAGTACTTC. Translated, it gives CASSLHNPGLLGYEQYF.

The V and J genes are TRBV21-1 and TRBJ2-7; TRBD1, as called in the table, went unchecked against the DNA. TRBV21-1 is marked as a pseudogene. CDR3 length: 15 amino acids. The DNA for the CDR3 is TGTGCCAGCAGCAAAGTTGGACAGGCGATCTACGAGCAGTACTTC. This codes for CASSKVGQAIYEQYF.

V usage is TRBV29-1 and J usage is TRBJ1-1, with D uncertain. Germline CDR1 is SQVTM and CDR2 is ANQGSEA. V dropped 0 bases and J dropped 0 bases, with 8 bases sitting between them. The length of the CDR3 is 14 residues. The CDR3 nucleotides read TGCAGCGTTGAAGATAAGCTCATGAACACTGAAGCTTTCTTT. Residues: CSVEDKLMNTEAFF.

The J gene is TRBJ1-2, the V gene TRBV27; D unresolved. The length of the CDR3 is 13 residues. V gave up 5 bases and J gave up 4 bases, with 11 bases separating them. Germline CDR1 is MNHEY and CDR2 is SMNVEV (reference sequence). The CDR3 bases are TGTGCCAGCAGTCCCGGCCCCCGCTATGGCTACACCTTC. Encoded protein: CASSPGPRYGYTF.

With respect to this clone: Relative to the germline gene, one junction end is altered; a read error may explain this. This chain joins TRBV7-2 and TRBJ2-7; TRBD1 is a possible D gene (6 bases). The CDR3 contains 11 residues. Germline V gene lookup returns CDR1 SGHTA and CDR2 FQGNSA. The CDR3 loop is CASSPDSSGHF. As DNA, the CDR3 is TGTGCCAGCAGCCCGGACAGTTCCGGCCACTTC.

The V gene is TRBV10-3, the J gene TRBJ1-4, with D perhaps matching TRBD1 (5 bases). Germline lookup yields CDR1 ENHRY and CDR2 SYGVKD. V dropped 3 bases and J dropped 4 bases, with 15 bases sitting between them. The CDR3 is made up of 16 amino acids. This CDR3 reads CAISELGRGDNEKLFF. In DNA, the CDR3 is TGTGCCATCAGTGAATTGGGGAGAGGGGATAATGAAAAACTGTTTTTT.

J is TRBJ1-2 and V is TRBV9; possible D gene TRBD1, 6 bases. The CDR3 consists of 15 residues. Trimming took 3 bases from V and 0 from J, leaving 12 bases between them. Per the germline V gene, CDR1 is SGDLS and CDR2 is YYNGEE. This CDR3 is CASSESGHTNYGYTF. The CDR3 nucleotides are TGTGCCAGCAGCGAATCGGGACACACTAACTATGGCTACACCTTC.

This chain uses TRBV6-5 with TRBJ2-1; D may be TRBD1 (5 bases). The CDR3 sequence is 14 residues long. Germline CDR1 is MNHEY and CDR2 is SVGAGI. The ends were cut back, 5 bases at V and 5 bases at J, with 13 bases in the middle. CDR3 loop: CASSPLTENNEQFF. CDR3 nucleotides: TGTGCCAGCAGTCCCCTGACAGAGAACAATGAGCAGTTCTTC.

The chain is built from TRBV6-1 and TRBJ2-7; 8 positions match TRBD2. After removal of 3 bases from V and 5 bases from J, the junction contained 9 bases not matched to a gene. The CDR3 contains 15 residues. The germline gives CDR1 MNHNS, CDR2 SASEGT. The CDR3 nucleotides read TGTGCCAGCAGTGATCTCAGCGGGAGCTATAACGAGCAGTACTTC. It encodes CASSDLSGSYNEQYF.

The chain has TRBV27 and TRBJ1-1; 7 nucleotides match TRBD1. Germline lookup yields CDR1 MNHEY and CDR2 SMNVEV (reference sequence). The CDR3 has 13 residues. J lost 3 bases, V lost 7 bases, and 5 bases had no gene match. The CDR3, as DNA: TGTGCCAGCAACCTAGACAGGGACACTGAAGCTTTCTTT. Translation: CASNLDRDTEAFF.

The chain employs TRBV7-3 and TRBJ1-6, with TRBD1 as a possible D gene (5 bases). V was trimmed by 5 bases and J by 0 bases, leaving 11 bases between them. Per germline, CDR1 SGHTA and CDR2 FQGTGA. The CDR3 is made up of 16 amino acids. The CDR3 DNA follows: TGTGCCAGCAGCCTCAGGGATAGCTCCTATAATTCACCCCTCCACTTT. The encoded protein is CASSLRDSSYNSPLHF. Full variable domain (rest looked up from reference TRBV7-3 and TRBJ1-6): GAGVSQTPSNKVTEKGKYVELRCDPISGHTALYWYRQSLGQGPEFLIYFQGTGAADDSGLPNDRFFAVRPEGSVSTLKIQRTERGDSAVYLCASSLRDSSYNSPLHFGNGTRLTVT.

This sequence joins TRBV27 and TRBJ2-2; 13 bases are a match to TRBD2. In germline, CDR1 is MNHEY, CDR2 SMNVEV (reference sequence). V was clipped by 5 bases and J by 4 bases; unmatched bases: 7. CDR3 size: 17 residues. CDR3 DNA: TGTGCCAGCAGTCAACTAGCGGGAGGGGTTTTCACCGGGGAGCTGTTTTTT. It is translated as CASSQLAGGVFTGELFF.

The J gene is TRBJ2-3, the V gene TRBV13, with 7 positions matching TRBD1. V lost 4 bases, J lost 3 bases, and 7 bases stayed unmatched. The CDR3 loop spans 15 amino acids. The germline CDR1 and CDR2 sequences are PRHDT and FYEKMQ (reference sequence). CDR3 coding DNA: TGTGCCAGCAGCTCCCGACAGGGTAGTACAGATACGCAGTATTTT. It is translated as CASSSRQGSTDTQYF. The full variable domain, its missing parts supplied by reference TRBV13 and TRBJ2-3, is AAGVIQSPRHLIKEKRETATLKCYPIPRHDTVYWYQQGPGQDPQFLISFYEKMQSDKGSIPDRFSAQQFSDYHSELNMSSLELGDSALYFCASSSRQGSTDTQYFGPGTRLTVL.

The chain joins TRBV28 to TRBJ2-5, with a tentative D call TRBD2 (5 bases). The J call may be in error: the DNA end matches TRBJ2-7 better. Germline-derived CDR1 and CDR2 are MDHEN and SYDVKM. The CDR3 contains 14 residues. DNA of the CDR3: TGTGCCAGCAGTTTCCGGGGATCCGGGCGCGAGCAGTACTTC. Translating gives CASSFRGSGREQYF.

In the case of this clone: This sample also contains other DNA sequences that code for the same CDR3. The chain is built from TRBV15 and TRBJ2-7; D is unresolved. Germline CDR1 is LNHNV and CDR2 is YYDKDF (reference sequence). The CDR3 contains 12 residues. V lost 1 base and J lost 3, with 4 bases in between. The CDR3 DNA follows: TGTGCCACCAGCAGAGGCGACTACGAGCAGTACTTC. Translation: CATSRGDYEQYF. The whole variable domain, filled in from reference TRBV15 and TRBJ2-7, reads DAMVIQNPRYQVTQFGKPVTLSCSQTLNHNVMYWYQQKSSQAPKLLFHYYDKDFNNEADTPDNFQSRRPNTSFCFLDIRSPGLGDTAMYLCATSRGDYEQYFGPGTRLTVT.

This chain links TRBV27 with TRBJ1-1, with 9 bases aligning to TRBD1. Germline values: CDR1 MNHEY, CDR2 SMNVEV (reference sequence). V shed 3 bases, J shed 6 bases, and the junction held 11 bases outside the gene matches. The CDR3 is made up of 16 amino acids. The CDR3 nucleotides are TGTGCCAGCAGTTTGGAACAGGGGGCCCCGACCGCTGAAGCTTTCTTT. Its protein product is CASSLEQGAPTAEAFF.

The chain is built from TRBV4-1 and TRBJ1-1; D uncertain. The CDR3 runs 17 residues. V lost 0 bases and J 8 bases, leaving 22 bases between the germline ends. Germline lookup yields CDR1 MGHRA and CDR2 YSYEKL. The CDR3 DNA reads as TGCGCCAGCAGCCAAGATTTTATCGAGGTGGTTCATTTGGAAGCTTTCTTT. It is translated as CASSQDFIEVVHLEAFF.

The chain carries TRBV2 and TRBJ2-1; tentatively, D is TRBD2 (6 bases). V lost 5 bases to trimming and J lost 9 bases, with 11 bases between them. CDR3 size: 12 residues. Looked up from germline, CDR1 is SNHLY and CDR2 is FYNNEI. CDR3 DNA: TGTGCCAGCAGTATCACGCGGGGTGAGCAGTTCTTC. This codes for CASSITRGEQFF.

The chain combines TRBV5-4 with TRBJ2-5, with a weak D call TRBD1 (6 bases). With the DNA end fitting TRBJ2-7 better, the J assignment may be wrong. The CDR3 contains 13 residues. Germline V gene lookup returns CDR1 SGHNT and CDR2 YYREEE (reference sequence). This CDR3 is CASSLVQGLEQYF. CDR3 bases: TGTGCCAGCAGCTTGGTGCAGGGGCTCGAGCAGTACTTC.

The chain has TRBV28 and TRBJ1-1, with D unresolved. The germline gives CDR1 MDHEN, CDR2 SYDVKM. The CDR3 extends over 13 amino acids. The V end lost 6 bases, the J end lost 3 bases, and 11 bases lay between the germline ends. CDR3 coding DNA: TGTGCCAGCAGCCCCCTCGAAGACACTGAAGCTTTCTTT. Protein product: CASSPLEDTEAFF.

The CDR3 region has the DNA TGTGCCAGCAGCTTGCCCTTGAGAAGGTACGAGCAGTTCTTC. Protein: CASSLPLRRYEQFF. This chain joins TRBV13 and TRBJ2-1; D remains ambiguous. Germline V CDR1 and CDR2: PRHDT, FYEKMQ (reference sequence). Trimming stripped 3 bases from V and 10 bases from J, with 16 bases between. The CDR3 has 14 amino acids.

V gene TRBV4-1 combines with J gene TRBJ1-4, with D possibly TRBD1 on 5 matching bases. This CDR3 is built from 15 residues. Trimming removed 2 bases from V and 4 bases from J, with 11 bases in between. Germline V gene sequence: CDR1 MGHRA, CDR2 YSYEKL. CDR3 region: CASSQQGRDNEKLFF. The DNA for the CDR3 is TGCGCCAGCAGCCAACAAGGCAGGGATAATGAAAAACTGTTTTTT.

J is TRBJ2-1 and V is TRBV19; D could derive from TRBD1 or TRBD2 (5 bases each). Trimming removed 5 bases from V and 4 bases from J, with 15 bases in between. CDR3 size: 15 residues. Germline-derived CDR1 and CDR2 are LNHDA and SQIVND (reference sequence). The CDR3 spells CASSFEGSLYNEQFF. The CDR3 nucleotides are TGTGCCAGTAGTTTCGAGGGGTCACTATACAATGAGCAGTTCTTC.

J is TRBJ2-2 and V is TRBV19, with TRBD2 matching over 8 bases. The CDR3 length is 14 residues. The J segment lost 5 bases and the V segment lost 6 bases, leaving 5 bases of the junction unmatched. Germline V CDR1 and CDR2: LNHDA, SQIVND (reference sequence). The DNA of the CDR3 is TGTGCCAGTAGCCTGACTAGCGCGACCGGGGAGCTGTTTTTT. This codes for CASSLTSATGELFF. Filled out from reference TRBV19 and TRBJ2-2, the complete variable domain reads DGGITQSPKYLFRKEGQNVTLSCEQNLNHDAMYWYRQDPGQGLRLIYYSQIVNDFQKGDIAEGYSVSREKKESFPLTVTSAQKNPTAFYLCASSLTSATGELFFGEGSRLTVL.

The V call is TRBV20-1, the J call TRBJ2-7; D not certain. Deletions cut 3 bases from V and 5 bases from J, with 8 bases between. There are 11 residues in the CDR3. Germline lookup yields CDR1 DFQATT and CDR2 SNEGSKA (reference sequence). The CDR3 protein is CSASDGNEQYF. Here the CDR3 DNA reads TGCAGTGCTAGTGATGGGAACGAGCAGTACTTC.

The rearrangement joins TRBV5-1 to TRBJ2-7, with 8 bases fitting TRBD2. This CDR3 has 15 amino acids. The V gene's germline CDR1 is SGHRS and CDR2 YFSETQ. J gave up 5 bases and V 2 bases, and 9 bases lay outside the gene matches. The CDR3 protein is CASSFSAGVYHEQYF. DNA of the CDR3: TGCGCCAGCAGCTTTTCAGCGGGAGTTTATCACGAGCAGTACTTC.

This rearrangement joins TRBV10-2 to TRBJ2-7; 12 bases map to TRBD2. The CDR3 runs 14 residues. In germline, CDR1 is WSHSY, CDR2 SAAADI. With V trimmed by 11 bases and J by 1 base, 6 bases remained unmatched. CDR3: CAGPSGRGSYEQYF. CDR3 nucleotides: TGCGCCGGTCCTAGCGGGAGGGGATCCTACGAGCAGTACTTC.

V usage is TRBV30 and J usage is TRBJ2-3; TRBD1 might be the D (5 bases). This CDR3 region has 14 residues. The V end was cut by 4 bases, the J end by 3 bases, with 14 bases between. Germline V gives CDR1 GTSNPN, CDR2 SVGIG (reference sequence). Here the CDR3 reads CAWMTRVGTDTQYF. CDR3 in DNA: TGTGCCTGGATGACCAGGGTAGGTACAGATACGCAGTATTTT.

CDR3 region: CASSPGLLLEQYF. The CDR3 nucleotides are TGTGCCAGCAGCCCAGGGCTTCTTCTCGAGCAGTACTTC. This sequence joins TRBV7-6 and TRBJ2-7; TRBD1 is a possible D gene (5 bases). V lost 5 bases, J lost 6 bases, and 14 bases lay in between. Germline values: CDR1 SGHVS, CDR2 FNYEAQ. The CDR3 covers 13 residues.

This clone was seen a single time. This chain joins TRBV15 and TRBJ1-2; D ambiguous. The CDR3 loop spans 14 amino acids. From germline, CDR1 is LNHNV and CDR2 YYDKDF (reference sequence). Deletions cut 0 bases from V and 5 bases from J, with 10 bases between. In DNA form, the CDR3 reads TGTGCCACCAGCAGAGATTTCGGCAGTTATGGCTACACCTTC. Protein: CATSRDFGSYGYTF.